This is a list of T cell receptor beta chains from one sample in a study of response to subunit inactivated influenza vaccine. TCRdb re-derived calls from the RT-PCR reads in MiXCR, one entry per CDR3 protein. This table holds roughly 500,000 distinct CDR3 sequences, 15% to 20% found once. The source was CD4+ T cells sorted from PBMCs, collected 23 to 25 months after vaccination. All receptors derive from a man between 50 and 69 years old who received an inactivated influenza vaccine. CDR3s include the opening cysteine and the closing phenylalanine or tryptophan. D genes are given only for firm matches. Only part of the rows carry a size: once, few, many, or a class if the clone is expanded.

16,TRBJ2-6,.,.,TRBV11-2,TGTGCCAGCAGCCTTACATACAGCTCTGGGGCCAACGTCCTGACTTTC,CASSLTYSSGANVLTF
14,TRBJ2-7,few,TRBD2,TRBV12-3/TRBV12-4,TGTGCCAGCAGTTGGACTAGCGGGAGGTACGAGCAGTACTTC,CASSWTSGRYEQYF
15,TRBJ1-1,.,.,TRBV6-5,TGTGCCAGCAGTTACGATTCAGGGAGAAGAGTTGAAGCTTTCTTT,CASSYDSGRRVEAFF
15,TRBJ2-7,.,TRBD1,TRBV27,TGTGCCAGCAGAATAGGAGGGACAGGGACCTACGAGCAGTACTTC,CASRIGGTGTYEQYF
16,TRBJ2-5,few,TRBD1,TRBV7-2,TGTGCCAGCAGCCCCTTCGGTGGACAGGGCCTAGAGACCCAGTACTTC,CASSPFGGQGLETQYF
16,TRBJ1-4,few,TRBD1,TRBV4-1,TGCGCCAGCAGCCATGGGCGGACAGGTGCTAATGAAAAACTGTTTTTT,CASSHGRTGANEKLFF
14,TRBJ2-5,.,TRBD2,TRBV24-1,TGTGCCACCAGCCCAGCGGGGCCCCAAGAGACCCAGTACTTC,CATSPAGPQETQYF
16,TRBJ2-2,few,.,TRBV7-2,TGTGCCAGCAGCTCCACAGGGCGTTTGAACACCGGGGAGCTGTTTTTT,CASSSTGRLNTGELFF
13,TRBJ1-1,.,.,TRBV10-1,TGCGCCAGCAGTATCGACGGGGGAACTGAAGCTTTCTTT,CASSIDGGTEAFF
16,TRBJ2-7,.,TRBD2,TRBV18,TGTGCCAGCTCCCAGACTAGCGGAGGGGATCCCTTAAAGCAGTACTTC,CASSQTSGGDPLKQYF
13,TRBJ1-4,few,.,TRBV18,TGTGCCAGCTCACCCAACGGCGTTGAAAAACTGTTTTTT,CASSPNGVEKLFF
13,TRBJ2-2,.,.,TRBV20-1,TGCAGTGCTAGAGTTGATACCGCCGGGGAGCTGTTTTTT,CSARVDTAGELFF
15,TRBJ2-1,few,TRBD1,TRBV9,TGTGCCAGCAGCATTCGGGACAGGGATTTTATGGAGCAGTTCTTC,CASSIRDRDFMEQFF
14,TRBJ1-2,.,.,TRBV10-3,TGTGCCATCAGTGAGTTGGGACGCGACTATGGCTACACCTTC,CAISELGRDYGYTF
12,TRBJ2-1,.,.,TRBV29-1,TGCAGCGGAGGGGCAGGGATCGATGAGCAGTTCTTC,CSGGAGIDEQFF
13,TRBJ2-5,.,.,TRBV24-1,TGTGCCACCAGTGATTTGCTAAAAGAGACCCAGTACTTC,CATSDLLKETQYF
12,TRBJ1-1,few,TRBD1,TRBV20-1,TGCAGTGCCAGGGGGACAGTGAAAGGGGCTTTCTTT,CSARGTVKGAFF
13,TRBJ2-5,few,.,TRBV7-6,TGTGCCAGCGGGAGGCAGGCGGGAGAGACCCAGTACTTC,CASGRQAGETQYF
14,TRBJ1-1,.,TRBD1,TRBV6-2/TRBV6-3,TGTGCCAGCAAGAGGACAGGGCGCCTTGATGTGGCTTTCTTT,CASKRTGRLDVAFF
19,TRBJ2-1,.,TRBD1,TRBV5-1,TGCGCCAGCAGCTTGCAACATAATCCGGGACAGGGGGCTTACAATGAGCAGTTCTTC,CASSLQHNPGQGAYNEQFF
14,TRBJ1-1,many,TRBD1,TRBV3-1,TGTGCCAGCAGCCCACAGGGGGCAGGCACTGAAGCTTTCTTT,CASSPQGAGTEAFF
17,TRBJ2-3,few,TRBD2,TRBV25-1,TGTGCCAGCAGTGAAGGGAGCGGGGGGGCCGGCACAGATACGCAGTATTTT,CASSEGSGGAGTDTQYF
14,TRBJ1-6,few,.,TRBV6-5,TGTGCCAGCAGTTACCGGCAGGGTTATTCACCCCTCCACTTT,CASSYRQGYSPLHF
14,TRBJ1-2,few,.,TRBV5-1,TGCGCCAGCAGCTCCCGGGACATTCGCGATGGCTACACCTTC,CASSSRDIRDGYTF
16,TRBJ2-4,.,.,TRBV7-2,TGTGCCAGCAGCTTAGAAGGCAGGGCCTCCTTCAACATTCAGTACTTC,CASSLEGRASFNIQYF
16,TRBJ2-7,.,TRBD2,TRBV5-5,TGTGCCAGCACCCTGATGCCTAGCGGGAGTACCTACGAGCAGTACTTC,CASTLMPSGSTYEQYF
14,TRBJ2-2,few,.,TRBV29-1,TGCAGCGCCCAAGACAGGTTGAACACCGGGGAGCTGTTTTTT,CSAQDRLNTGELFF
14,TRBJ2-1,few,.,TRBV2,TGTGCCAGCAGTGAGGGGGCACTATTGGATGAGCAGTTCTTC,CASSEGALLDEQFF
16,TRBJ1-3,few,.,TRBV7-2,TGTGCCAGCAGCTTAGCGGGCCTCATATCTGGAAACACCATATATTTT,CASSLAGLISGNTIYF
13,TRBJ2-3,many,.,TRBV4-3,TGCGCCAGCAGCCAAGACCCACAGGATACGCAGTATTTT,CASSQDPQDTQYF
16,TRBJ2-1,.,.,TRBV20-1,TGCAGTGCTAGAGGTCTCGGTGGGGGGACCTACAATGAGCAGTTCTTC,CSARGLGGGTYNEQFF
12,TRBJ2-7,few,TRBD1,TRBV28,TGTGCCACTGACAGGGGATCCCACGAGCAGTACTTC,CATDRGSHEQYF
17,TRBJ2-7,.,.,TRBV5-1,TGCGCCAGCAGCTTGAACTTTCGTGGGACACTCTCCTACGAGCAGTACTTC,CASSLNFRGTLSYEQYF
12,TRBJ1-4,.,.,TRBV6-6,TGTGCCAGTATGGACCAAATCGGGAAACTGTTTTTT,CASMDQIGKLFF
11,TRBJ1-4,few,.,TRBV2,TGTGCCAGCAGTGAAATTGAAAAACTGTTTTTT,CASSEIEKLFF
15,TRBJ2-7,.,.,TRBV7-2,TGTGCCAGCAGCTTAGAATGGACTACTACCTACGAGCAGTACTTC,CASSLEWTTTYEQYF
16,TRBJ1-4,few,.,TRBV5-1,TGCGCCAGCAGCTTGGTGACCGGAGCAACTAATGAAAAACTGTTTTTT,CASSLVTGATNEKLFF
15,TRBJ2-3,.,.,TRBV11-2,TGTGCCAGCAGCTCCCCTGGCGGGGGCACAGATACGCAGTATTTT,CASSSPGGGTDTQYF
13,TRBJ1-1,.,.,TRBV10-3,TGTGCCATCAGCAGGGAATTGAACACTGAAGCTTTCTTT,CAISRELNTEAFF
14,TRBJ1-5,few,TRBD1,TRBV7-9,TGTGCCAGCAGCTTTGGGCAGGGGGGAGAGCCCCAGCATTTT,CASSFGQGGEPQHF
14,TRBJ1-5,few,.,TRBV3-1,TGTGCCAGCAGCCAAACAGTTAGCAATCAGCCCCAGCATTTT,CASSQTVSNQPQHF
11,TRBJ2-7,.,TRBD1,TRBV29-1,TGCAGCGTTGGACAGGGTAACGAGCAGTACTTC,CSVGQGNEQYF
19,TRBJ2-1,.,TRBD2,TRBV11-1,TGTGCCAGCAGCTTAGCCCGGGATAAGACTAGCGGGAGTTTCAATGAGCAGTTCTTC,CASSLARDKTSGSFNEQFF
15,TRBJ1-5,few,.,TRBV5-6,TGTGCCAGCAGCTCGCAGGGAAATAGCAATCAGCCCCAGCATTTT,CASSSQGNSNQPQHF
16,TRBJ2-1,.,TRBD2,TRBV7-9,TGTGCCAGCAGTTCTAGGGGGACTAGCGGGAGCCATGAGCAGTTCTTC,CASSSRGTSGSHEQFF
13,TRBJ1-2,many,.,TRBV10-3,TGTGCCATCAGTGAGAACAGGGAGATGGATTACACCTTC,CAISENREMDYTF
18,TRBJ1-5,many,TRBD1,TRBV10-2,TGCGCCAGCAGTTCACAGGGGGCCTCAGTCGGTAGCAATCAGCCCCAGCATTTT,CASSSQGASVGSNQPQHF
15,TRBJ2-1,.,.,TRBV7-2,TGTGCCAGCAGCTTAGACAGAGACTTCTACAATGAGCAGTTCTTC,CASSLDRDFYNEQFF
15,TRBJ2-3,few,.,TRBV4-1,TGCGCCAGCAGCCGGGTGGTGCTAGCATCTTTTACGCAGTATTTT,CASSRVVLASFTQYF
13,TRBJ2-7,few,TRBD1,TRBV6-6,TGTGCCAGCAGTGGGGACAGCTCCTACGAGCAGTACTTC,CASSGDSSYEQYF
14,TRBJ2-7,few,TRBD2,TRBV12-3/TRBV12-4,TGTGCCAGCAGAGCTAGCGGGCACCCCTACGAGCAGTACTTC,CASRASGHPYEQYF
12,TRBJ1-1,few,.,TRBV20-1,TGCAGTGCTAGAGAAGGGAACACTGAAGCTTTCTTT,CSAREGNTEAFF